The 7 T cell receptor beta chains in this list originate from one sample, sequenced in a study of read filtering for tumor transcriptome and immune sequencing. Molecular barcoded adaptors covering alpha/delta and beta/gamma chains were used on roughly 370 ng RNA. TCRdb re-derived calls from the reads in MiXCR, one entry per CDR3 protein. Among some 30,000 distinct CDR3 sequences, approximately 17% were seen once, and the ten largest hold roughly 16%. The specimen sequenced was a population of CD138-negative cells sorted from bone marrow. The source is a donor at least 40 years old with multiple myeloma.

The V and J genes are TRBV28 and TRBJ2-3; a weak D match, TRBD1 (6 bases). CDR1 MDHEN and CDR2 SYDVKM come from the germline V gene. The CDR3 spans 14 residues. Trimming removed 2 bases from V and 4 bases from J, with 10 bases in between. In DNA form, the CDR3 reads TGTGCCAGCAGTTTAGCAGGGGTTCCAGATACGCAGTATTTT. Residues: CASSLAGVPDTQYF.

This clonotype was counted ten times or more. The rearrangement uses TRBV5-4 and TRBJ2-5; D unclear. Germline V CDR1 and CDR2: SGHNT, YYREEE (reference sequence). The CDR3 loop spans 13 amino acids. Trimming cost V 0 bases and J 5 bases, with 8 bases left between them. DNA of the CDR3: TGTGCCAGCAGCTTGGGTCAGTTGGAGACCCAGTACTTC. Its protein is CASSLGQLETQYF.

There are many counts of this clonotype. The chain employs TRBV5-1 and TRBJ1-1; 7 bases fit TRBD1. CDR1 SGHRS and CDR2 YFSETQ come from the germline V gene. With 0 bases clipped from V and 3 bases from J, the junction kept 5 bases outside the gene matches. CDR3 length equals 15 residues. In DNA form, the CDR3 reads TGCGCCAGCAGCTTGGGGGACAGTGAGGACACTGAAGCTTTCTTT. Its translation is CASSLGDSEDTEAFF.

The V and J genes are TRBV5-1 and TRBJ2-5, with TRBD1 identical over 7 bases. Germline CDR1 SGHRS, CDR2 YFSETQ. This CDR3 has 13 residues. Unmatched junction bases numbered 3, after V lost 4 bases and J lost 3 bases. The CDR3 loop reads CASSIGTEETQYF. For the CDR3, the DNA is TGCGCCAGCAGCATAGGGACAGAAGAGACCCAGTACTTC.

The sample holds many counts of this clonotype. J is TRBJ1-2 and V is TRBV12-3 or TRBV12-4, with TRBD1 matching over 10 bases. V shed 5 bases and J 4 bases; nucleotides not matched to a gene: 7. This CDR3 contains 15 residues. The CDR3 sequence is CASSTGTGVSYGYTF. In DNA form, the CDR3 reads TGTGCCAGCAGTACCGGGACAGGGGTCTCCTATGGCTACACCTTC.

This clonotype was observed at least ten times. The genes are TRBV18 and TRBJ2-7; TRBD1 is a possible D gene (5 bases). Germline CDR1 and CDR2: KGHSH and LQKENI. The CDR3 is made up of 16 amino acids. The V and J ends lost 4 bases and 4 bases respectively, with 20 bases between them. CDR3: CASSLGPAREGYEQYF. In nucleotides, the CDR3 is TGTGCCAGCTCACTCGGTCCCGCCAGGGAAGGTTACGAGCAGTACTTC. Full variable domain (outside the CDR3, taken from reference TRBV18 and TRBJ2-7): NAGVMQNPRHLVRRRGQEARLRCSPMKGHSHVYWYRQLPEEGLKFMVYLQKENIIDESGMPKERFSAEFPKEGPSILRIQQVVRGDSAAYFCASSLGPAREGYEQYFGPGTRLTVT.

The chain recombines TRBV18 with TRBJ2-6, with D unresolved. CDR1 and CDR2 (germline): KGHSH, LQKENI. V was pared by 2 bases and J by 0 bases, with 8 bases between. The CDR3 sequence is 16 residues long. CDR3 residues: CASSPFGSSGANVLTF. DNA of the CDR3: TGTGCCAGCTCACCATTTGGCAGCTCTGGGGCCAACGTCCTGACTTTC.